The clone carrying this TCR beta chain was counted many times. This specimen comes from a study of human T cells and chemical hapten exposure. The CDR3 loop spans 16 amino acids. The germline CDR1 and CDR2 sequences are MDHEN and SYDVKM. V dropped 1 base and J dropped 5 bases, with 17 bases sitting between them. The time point: patch test 3, about 24 weeks after DPC sensitization. Treatment described: therapeutic diphenylcyclopropenone sensitization with weekly scalp DPC. TCRdb passed the RACE reads through MiXCR, listing each CDR3 protein once. The table includes over 70,000 distinct CDR3 sequences, approximately 11% detected once.

J is TRBJ1-2 and V is TRBV28; a possible D gene is TRBD1 (5 bases). The sequence was obtained from a woman in her 30s with alopecia areata. Some clones in this sample may be carry-over from other donors' samples. Sequenced here: whole blood, sampled in connection with sensitization to the hapten diphenylcyclopropenone (DPC). For the CDR3, the DNA is TGTGCCAGCAGTTTATCAGTTCTACTCGGGGGATATGGCTACACCTTC. Protein product: CASSLSVLLGGYGYTF.